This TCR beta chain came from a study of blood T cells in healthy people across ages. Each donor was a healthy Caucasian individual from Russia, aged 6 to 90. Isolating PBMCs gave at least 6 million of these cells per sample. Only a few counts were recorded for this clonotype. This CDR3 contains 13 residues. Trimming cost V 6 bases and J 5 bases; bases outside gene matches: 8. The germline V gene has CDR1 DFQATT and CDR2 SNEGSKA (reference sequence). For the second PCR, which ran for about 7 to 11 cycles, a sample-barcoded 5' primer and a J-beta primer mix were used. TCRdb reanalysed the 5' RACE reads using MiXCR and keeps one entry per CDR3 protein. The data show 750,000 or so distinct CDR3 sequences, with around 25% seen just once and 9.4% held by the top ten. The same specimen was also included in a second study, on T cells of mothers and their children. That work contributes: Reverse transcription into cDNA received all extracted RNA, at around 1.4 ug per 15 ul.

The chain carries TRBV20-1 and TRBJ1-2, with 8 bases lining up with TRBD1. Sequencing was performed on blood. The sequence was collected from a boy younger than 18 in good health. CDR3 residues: CSAPTGGPYGYTF. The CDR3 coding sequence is TGCAGTGCCCCAACAGGGGGACCATATGGCTACACCTTC.